Below are 6 T cell receptor beta chains sequenced from a single sample in a study of spatial heterogeneity in lung cancer. Time point noted: sample taken at primary tumor resection. The authors sequenced whole RNA from tumor, nontumor lung or frozen PBMC without sorting. One entry per CDR3 protein, called by TCRdb with MiXCR from the 5' RACE reads. The sample consists of some 940 distinct CDR3 sequences, around 13% of them appearing once. Sequenced here: PBMCs, sampled at surgery. These receptors all stem from a male donor with early-stage non-small cell lung cancer.

This clonotype showed up many times. Found in a library prepared for alpha chains, this beta chain is an off-target read, and its abundance has little meaning. The rearrangement links TRBV11-2 to TRBJ2-7; a weak D match, TRBD2 (7 bases). V gave up 3 bases and J gave up 5 bases, with 11 bases separating them. Germline V CDR1 and CDR2: SGHAT, FQNNGV. The CDR3 is 13 residues long. The CDR3 bases are TGTGCCAGCAGCTTTTGGGGGGGCCACGAGCAGTACTTC. Amino acid sequence: CASSFWGGHEQYF.

This clonotype was counted at least ten times. This beta chain is an unintended read in a library built for alpha chains; its size means little. The rearrangement uses TRBV7-6 and TRBJ2-5; D call uncertain. Looked up from germline, CDR1 is SGHVS and CDR2 is FNYEAQ. This CDR3 spans 12 amino acids. In nucleotides, the CDR3 is TGTGGCGTCGGCAGGCTTCAAGAGACCCAGTACTTC. This codes for CGVGRLQETQYF.

To note about this clonotype: This beta chain turned up in a library designed for alpha chains; as an off-target read, its abundance says little. This chain joins TRBV5-1 and TRBJ2-7; 9 positions match TRBD2. The CDR3 loop spans 16 amino acids. The germline gives CDR1 SGHRS, CDR2 YFSETQ. V lost 2 bases, J lost 4 bases, and 10 bases stayed unmatched. CDR3 sequence: CASSLYVLAGNYEQYF. CDR3 DNA sequence: TGCGCCAGCAGCTTATATGTGCTAGCGGGAAATTACGAGCAGTACTTC. The full variable domain, in which reference TRBV5-1 and TRBJ2-7 provide the parts outside the CDR3, is KAGVTQTPRYLIKTRGQQVTLSCSPISGHRSVSWYQQTPGQGLQFLFEYFSETQRNKGNFPGRFSGRQFSNSRSEMNVSTLELGDSALYLCASSLYVLAGNYEQYFGPGTRLTVT.

Relative to its sample, this clonotype is medium-sized. This beta chain appears as a stray read in a library generated for alpha chains; its size is not informative. The gene calls are TRBV12-3 or TRBV12-4 and TRBJ2-2; unclear D gene. Trimming took off 2 bases at V and 2 bases at J, with 9 bases between the two ends. This CDR3 has 15 amino acids. CDR3 sequence: CASSLYGSNTGELFF. DNA for the CDR3: TGTGCCAGCAGTTTATATGGATCAAACACCGGGGAGCTGTTTTTT.

By frequency in the sample, this clonotype is large. A library prepared for alpha chains yielded this beta chain as an off-target read; its size is of little meaning. The rearrangement links TRBV4-2 to TRBJ2-7; D not resolved. V lost 0 bases and J lost 4, with 7 bases in between. This CDR3 spans 13 amino acids. Germline loops: CDR1 LGHNA, CDR2 YNFKEQ. The CDR3 loop is CASSQDMGYEQYF. The CDR3 DNA reads TGTGCCAGCAGCCAAGACATGGGTTACGAGCAGTACTTC.

By frequency in the sample, this clonotype is large. In a library made to pick up alpha chains, this beta chain is a stray read with a size that means little. The genes are TRBV5-1 and TRBJ2-4; TRBD2 matches at 7 bases. The CDR3 has 15 amino acids. V shed 4 bases and J 10 bases; nucleotides not matched to a gene: 14. Germline assignment: CDR1 SGHRS and CDR2 YFSETQ. In DNA, the CDR3 is TGCGCCAGCAGCACCGGCGGGGGACCGCTTGGAATTCAGTACTTC. It is translated as CASSTGGGPLGIQYF.